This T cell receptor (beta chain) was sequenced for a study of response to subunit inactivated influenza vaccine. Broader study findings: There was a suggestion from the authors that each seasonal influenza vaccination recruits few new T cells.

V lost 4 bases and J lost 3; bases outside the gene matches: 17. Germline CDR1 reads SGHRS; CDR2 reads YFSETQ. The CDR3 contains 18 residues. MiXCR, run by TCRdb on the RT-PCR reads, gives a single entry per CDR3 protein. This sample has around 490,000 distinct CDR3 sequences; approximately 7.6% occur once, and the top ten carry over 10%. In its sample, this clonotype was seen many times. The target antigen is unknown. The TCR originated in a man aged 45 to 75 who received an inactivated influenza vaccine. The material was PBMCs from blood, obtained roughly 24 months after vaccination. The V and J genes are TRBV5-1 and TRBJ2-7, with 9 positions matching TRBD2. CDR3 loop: CASSPAPSIAGANYEQYF. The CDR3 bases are TGCGCCAGCAGCCCGGCCCCCTCTATAGCGGGAGCAAACTACGAGCAGTACTTC.